This TCR beta chain was sequenced in a study of beta chain features in type 1 diabetes. The length of the CDR3 is 14 residues. V shed 2 bases and J 6 bases; nucleotides not matched to a gene: 4. Looked up from germline, CDR1 is SGHTA and CDR2 is FQGTGA. The study, taken as a whole, reports: Type 1 diabetes patients had moderately but significantly shorter TCRB CDR3s in all four CD4+ subsets. For type 1 diabetes patients, VDJ junctions showed fewer insertions and more deletions.

About this clone itself: Its antigen is not identified.

All of the isolated RNA was reverse transcribed, so expressed TCRB transcripts were sequenced. Roughly 3.5 million reads per sample were averaged for naive, central memory and regulatory samples. The protocol was immunoSEQ multiplex PCR, while the TCRdb copy is restricted to in-frame clones and leaves out a portion. The repertoire holds 250,000 to 300,000 clones, with approximately 14% as singletons. The purity of all sorted populations exceeded 98%. This clonotype was obtained from a man aged 30 to 45 with type 1 diabetes. The chain combines TRBV7-3 with TRBJ1-2; 9 bases align to TRBD1. The sequencing sample was made of naive CD4+ T cells from blood. CDR3 sequence reads: CASSLSRTGDGYTF. The CDR3 DNA reads as TGTGCCAGCAGCTTATCCCGGACAGGGGATGGCTACACCTTC.